The present TCR beta chain was sequenced within a study of radiotherapy plus CTLA-4 blockade in lung cancer. Background on the study: Objective responses emerged in 15% to 20% of patients, and 25% to 40% attained disease control.

Note on this clone: Its target is not known.

Focal radiation plus CTLA-4 blockade with ipilimumab was given to patients with chemo-refractory metastatic non-small-cell lung cancer. The protocol was immunoSEQ multiplex PCR, while the TCRdb copy is restricted to in-frame clones and leaves out a portion. Of around 80,000 clones in the sample, nearly 75% were seen once. Study-wide results and caveats: In blood, tumor-derived TCR clones expanded after radiotherapy plus ipilimumab. Early blood T cell clone dynamics, with interferon-beta, were reported to best predict response.

CDR3 length equals 13 residues. Germline V CDR1 and CDR2: MDHEN, SYDVKM. The ends were cut back, 6 bases at V and 3 bases at J, with 11 bases in the middle. The V call is TRBV28, the J call TRBJ1-1; no clear D. This sequence was found in a human donor with non-small cell lung cancer whose response to radiotherapy plus ipilimumab could not be evaluated. The sample here was peripheral blood, taken from a patient treated with radiotherapy plus ipilimumab. CDR3: CASSAGGYTEAFF. The CDR3 region has the DNA TGTGCCAGCAGCGCGGGAGGGTACACTGAAGCTTTCTTT. Full variable domain (missing parts from reference TRBV28 and TRBJ1-1): DVKVTQSSRYLVKRTGEKVFLECVQDMDHENMFWYRQDPGLGLRLIYFSYDVKMKEKGDIPEGYSVSREKKERFSLILESASTNQTSMYLCASSAGGYTEAFFGQGTRLTVV.